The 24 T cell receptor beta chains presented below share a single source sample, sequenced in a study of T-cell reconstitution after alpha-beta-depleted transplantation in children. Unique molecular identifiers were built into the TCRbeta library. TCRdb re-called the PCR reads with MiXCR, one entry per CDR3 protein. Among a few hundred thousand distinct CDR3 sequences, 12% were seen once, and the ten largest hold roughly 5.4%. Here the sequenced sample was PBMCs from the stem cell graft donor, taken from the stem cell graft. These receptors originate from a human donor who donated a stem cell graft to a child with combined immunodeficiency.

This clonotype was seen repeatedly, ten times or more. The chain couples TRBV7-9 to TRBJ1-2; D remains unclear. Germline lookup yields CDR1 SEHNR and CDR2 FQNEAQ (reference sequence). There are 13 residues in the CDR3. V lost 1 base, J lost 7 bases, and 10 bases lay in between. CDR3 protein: CASSLGGNGGYTF. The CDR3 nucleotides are TGTGCCAGCAGCTTAGGAGGAAACGGTGGCTACACCTTC. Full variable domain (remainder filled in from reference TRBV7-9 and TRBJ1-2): DTGVSQNPRHKITKRGQNVTFRCDPISEHNRLYWYRQTLGQGPEFLTYFQNEAQLEKSRLLSDRFSAERPKGSFSTLEIQRTEQGDSAMYLCASSLGGNGGYTFGSGTRLTVV.

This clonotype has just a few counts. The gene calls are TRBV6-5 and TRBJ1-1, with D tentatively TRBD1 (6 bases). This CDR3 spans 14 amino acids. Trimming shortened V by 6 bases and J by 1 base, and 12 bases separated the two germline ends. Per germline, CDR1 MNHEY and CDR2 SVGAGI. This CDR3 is CASRRTASNTEAFF. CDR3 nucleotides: TGTGCCAGCAGGAGGACAGCCTCGAACACTGAAGCTTTCTTT.

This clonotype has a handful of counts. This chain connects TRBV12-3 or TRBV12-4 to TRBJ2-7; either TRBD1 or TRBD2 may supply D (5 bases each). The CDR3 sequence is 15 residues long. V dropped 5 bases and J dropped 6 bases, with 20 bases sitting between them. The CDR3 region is CASSPGPTPTPEQYF. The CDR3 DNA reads TGTGCCAGCAGTCCGGGACCGACCCCGACTCCCGAGCAGTACTTC.

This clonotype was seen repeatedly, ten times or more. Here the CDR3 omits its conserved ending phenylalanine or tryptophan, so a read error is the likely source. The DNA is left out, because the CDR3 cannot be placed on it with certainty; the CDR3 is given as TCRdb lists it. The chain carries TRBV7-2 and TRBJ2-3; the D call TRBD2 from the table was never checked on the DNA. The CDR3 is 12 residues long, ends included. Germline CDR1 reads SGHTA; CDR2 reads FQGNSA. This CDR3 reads CASSPQESLAVY.

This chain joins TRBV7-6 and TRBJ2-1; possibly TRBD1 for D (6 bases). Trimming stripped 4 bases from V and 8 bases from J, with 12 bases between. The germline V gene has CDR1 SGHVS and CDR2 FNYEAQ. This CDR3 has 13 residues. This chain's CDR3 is CASSSTQGHEQFF. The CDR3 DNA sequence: TGTGCCAGCAGCTCCACACAGGGTCATGAGCAGTTCTTC.

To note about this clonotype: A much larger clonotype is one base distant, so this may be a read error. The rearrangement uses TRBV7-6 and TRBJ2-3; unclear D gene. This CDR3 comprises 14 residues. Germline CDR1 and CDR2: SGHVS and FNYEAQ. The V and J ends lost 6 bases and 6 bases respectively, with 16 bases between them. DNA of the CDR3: TGTGCCAGCAGGAGTGACCTGTTTGTCGATACGCAGTATTTT. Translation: CASRSDLFVDTQYF. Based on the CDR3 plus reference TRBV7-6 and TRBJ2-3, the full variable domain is GAGVSQSPRYKVTKRGQDVALRCDPISGHVSLYWYRQALGQGPEFLTYFNYEAQQDKSGLPNDRFSAERPEGSISTLTIQRTEQRDSAMYRCASRSDLFVDTQYFGPGTRLTVL.

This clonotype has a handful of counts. CDR3 nucleotides: TGTGCCAGCTCACCACCGGGGCCCAGCTCCTACAATGAGCAGTTCTTC. Translating gives CASSPPGPSSYNEQFF. The V call is TRBV18, the J call TRBJ2-1; the D gene is possibly TRBD1 (5 bases). Trimming removed 0 bases at V and 0 bases at J, with 9 bases between. The CDR3 sequence is 16 residues long. Germline loops: CDR1 KGHSH, CDR2 LQKENI.

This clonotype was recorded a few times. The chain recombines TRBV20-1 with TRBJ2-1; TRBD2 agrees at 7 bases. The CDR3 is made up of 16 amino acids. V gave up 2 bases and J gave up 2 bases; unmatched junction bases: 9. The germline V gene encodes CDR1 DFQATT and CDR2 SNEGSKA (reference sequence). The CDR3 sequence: CSARPLGEGPYNEQFF. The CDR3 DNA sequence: TGCAGTGCTAGACCCTTGGGGGAGGGCCCCTACAATGAGCAGTTCTTC.

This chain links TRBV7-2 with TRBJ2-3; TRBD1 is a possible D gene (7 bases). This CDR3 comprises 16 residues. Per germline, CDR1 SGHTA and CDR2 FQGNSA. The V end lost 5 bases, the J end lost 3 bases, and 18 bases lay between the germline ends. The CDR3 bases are TGTGCCAGCAGCCCTAGCGTAGGGGGCGGTACAGATACGCAGTATTTT. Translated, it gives CASSPSVGGGTDTQYF.

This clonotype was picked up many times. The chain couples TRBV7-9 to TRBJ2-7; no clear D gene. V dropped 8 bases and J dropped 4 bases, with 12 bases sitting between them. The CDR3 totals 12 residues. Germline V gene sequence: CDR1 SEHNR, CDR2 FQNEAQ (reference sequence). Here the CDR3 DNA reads TGTGCCAGCGCATTGACTGGGTACGAGCAGTACTTC. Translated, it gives CASALTGYEQYF.

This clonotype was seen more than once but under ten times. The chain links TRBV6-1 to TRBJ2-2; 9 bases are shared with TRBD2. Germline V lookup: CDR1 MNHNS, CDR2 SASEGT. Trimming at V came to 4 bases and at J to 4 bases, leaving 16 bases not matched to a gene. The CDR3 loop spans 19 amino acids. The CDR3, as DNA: TGTGCCAGCAGTGCATGGTCCGGGACTAGCCTCGGGCCCACCGGGGAGCTGTTTTTT. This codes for CASSAWSGTSLGPTGELFF.

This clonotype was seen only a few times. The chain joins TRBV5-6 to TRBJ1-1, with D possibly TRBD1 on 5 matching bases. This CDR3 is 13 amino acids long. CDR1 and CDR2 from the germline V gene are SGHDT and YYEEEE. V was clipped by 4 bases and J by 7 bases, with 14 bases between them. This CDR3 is CASSPDSWDEAFF. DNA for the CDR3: TGTGCCAGCAGCCCCGACAGTTGGGATGAAGCTTTCTTT.

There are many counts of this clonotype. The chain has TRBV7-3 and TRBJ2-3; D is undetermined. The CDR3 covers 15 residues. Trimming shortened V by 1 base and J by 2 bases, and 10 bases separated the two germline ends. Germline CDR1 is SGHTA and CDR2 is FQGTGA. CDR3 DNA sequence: TGTGCCAGCAGCTTAAATTACGGAATCACAGATACGCAGTATTTT. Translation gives CASSLNYGITDTQYF.

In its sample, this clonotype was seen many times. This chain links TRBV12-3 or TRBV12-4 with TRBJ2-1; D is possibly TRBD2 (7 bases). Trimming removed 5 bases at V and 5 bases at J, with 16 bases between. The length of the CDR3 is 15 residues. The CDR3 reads CASSPGGGVDNEQFF. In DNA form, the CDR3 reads TGTGCCAGCAGTCCTGGCGGGGGCGTAGACAATGAGCAGTTCTTC.

In DNA, the CDR3 is TGCGCCAGCAGCCTCGTGCGGATGATTCCTACCTACGAGCAGTACTTC. This translates into CASSLVRMIPTYEQYF. The gene calls are TRBV4-1 and TRBJ2-7; D not certain. Trimming removed 4 bases at V and 2 bases at J, with 18 bases between. CDR1 and CDR2 (germline): MGHRA, YSYEKL. CDR3 length: 16 amino acids.

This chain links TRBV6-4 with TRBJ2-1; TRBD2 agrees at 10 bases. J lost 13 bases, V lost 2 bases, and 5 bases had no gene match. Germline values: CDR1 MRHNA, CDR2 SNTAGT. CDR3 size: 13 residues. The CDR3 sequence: CASSDELAGLQFF. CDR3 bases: TGTGCCAGCAGTGACGAACTAGCGGGACTCCAGTTCTTC.

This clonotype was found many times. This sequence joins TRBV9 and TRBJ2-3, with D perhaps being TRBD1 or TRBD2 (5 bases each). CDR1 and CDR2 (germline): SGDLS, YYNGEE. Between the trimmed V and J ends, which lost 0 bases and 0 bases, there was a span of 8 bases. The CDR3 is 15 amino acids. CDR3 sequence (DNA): TGTGCCAGCAGCGTAGGAGGGGATAGCACAGATACGCAGTATTTT. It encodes CASSVGGDSTDTQYF.

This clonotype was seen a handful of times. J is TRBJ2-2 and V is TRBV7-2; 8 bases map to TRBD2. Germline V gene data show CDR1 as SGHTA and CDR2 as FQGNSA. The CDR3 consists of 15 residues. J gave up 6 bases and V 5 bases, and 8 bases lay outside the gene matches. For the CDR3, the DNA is TGTGCCAGCAGCCCCAAGCGGGGGTCTTCCGGGGAGCTGTTTTTT. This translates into CASSPKRGSSGELFF.

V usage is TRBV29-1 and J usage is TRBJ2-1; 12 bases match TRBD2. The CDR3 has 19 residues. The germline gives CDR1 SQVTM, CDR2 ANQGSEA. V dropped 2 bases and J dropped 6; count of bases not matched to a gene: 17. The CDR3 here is CSVERTGARLAGDPNEQFF. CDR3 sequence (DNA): TGCAGCGTTGAACGTACGGGGGCGCGACTAGCGGGAGACCCCAATGAGCAGTTCTTC.

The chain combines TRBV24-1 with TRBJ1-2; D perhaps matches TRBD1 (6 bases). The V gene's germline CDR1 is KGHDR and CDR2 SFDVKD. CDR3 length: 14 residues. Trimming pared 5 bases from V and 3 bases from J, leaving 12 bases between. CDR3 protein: CATSGKQGDYGYTF. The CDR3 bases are TGTGCCACCAGTGGTAAACAGGGAGACTATGGCTACACCTTC.

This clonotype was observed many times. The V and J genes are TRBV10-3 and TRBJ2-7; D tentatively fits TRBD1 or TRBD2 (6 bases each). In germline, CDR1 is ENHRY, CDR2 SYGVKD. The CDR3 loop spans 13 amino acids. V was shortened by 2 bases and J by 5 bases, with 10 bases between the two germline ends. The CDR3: CAISEMGGDEQYF. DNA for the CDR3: TGTGCCATCAGTGAGATGGGGGGCGACGAGCAGTACTTC.

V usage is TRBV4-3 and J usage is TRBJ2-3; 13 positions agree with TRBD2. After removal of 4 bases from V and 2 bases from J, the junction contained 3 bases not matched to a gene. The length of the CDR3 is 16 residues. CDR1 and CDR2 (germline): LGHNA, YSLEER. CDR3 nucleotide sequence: TGCGCCAGCAGCCGTGGGACTAGCGGGGCCACAGATACGCAGTATTTT. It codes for CASSRGTSGATDTQYF.

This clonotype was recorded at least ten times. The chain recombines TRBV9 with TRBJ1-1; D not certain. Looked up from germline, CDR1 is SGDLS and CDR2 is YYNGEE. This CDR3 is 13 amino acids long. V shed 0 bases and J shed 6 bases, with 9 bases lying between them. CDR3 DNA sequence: TGTGCCAGCAGCGTAGGAGGGCTGCCTGAAGCTTTCTTT. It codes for CASSVGGLPEAFF.

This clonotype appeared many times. The CDR3 reads CASSSPGTEAFF. DNA for the CDR3: TGTGCCAGCAGTTCACCGGGGACTGAAGCTTTCTTT. The chain employs TRBV12-3 or TRBV12-4 and TRBJ1-1; D not resolved. This CDR3 contains 12 residues. Deletions cut 4 bases from V and 5 bases from J, with 8 bases between.